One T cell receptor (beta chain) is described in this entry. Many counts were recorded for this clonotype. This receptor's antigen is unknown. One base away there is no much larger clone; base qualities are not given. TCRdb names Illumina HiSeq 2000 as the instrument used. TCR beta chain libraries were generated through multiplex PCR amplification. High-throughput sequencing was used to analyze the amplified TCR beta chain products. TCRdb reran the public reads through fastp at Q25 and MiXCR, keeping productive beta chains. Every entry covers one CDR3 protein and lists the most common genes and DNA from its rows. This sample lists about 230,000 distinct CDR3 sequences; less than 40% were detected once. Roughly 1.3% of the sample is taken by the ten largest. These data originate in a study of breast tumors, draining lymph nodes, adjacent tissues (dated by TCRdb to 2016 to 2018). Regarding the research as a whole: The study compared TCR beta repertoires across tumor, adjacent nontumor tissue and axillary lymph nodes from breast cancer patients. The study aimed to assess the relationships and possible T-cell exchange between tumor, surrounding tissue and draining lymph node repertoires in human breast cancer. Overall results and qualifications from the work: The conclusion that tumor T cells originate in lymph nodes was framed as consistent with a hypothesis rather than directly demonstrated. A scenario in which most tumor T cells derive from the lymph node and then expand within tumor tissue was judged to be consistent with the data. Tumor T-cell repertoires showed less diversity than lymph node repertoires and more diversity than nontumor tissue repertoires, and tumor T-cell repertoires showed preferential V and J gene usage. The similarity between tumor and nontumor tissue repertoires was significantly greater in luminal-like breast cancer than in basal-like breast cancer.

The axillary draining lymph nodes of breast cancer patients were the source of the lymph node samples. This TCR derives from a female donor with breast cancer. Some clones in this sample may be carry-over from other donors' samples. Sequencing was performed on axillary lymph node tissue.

The DNA reads TGTGCCAGCACCGAGGGGGGAGGGAACTATGAAAAACTGTTTTTT. Translated, it reads CASTEGGGNYEKLFF. The V and J genes are TRBV9 and TRBJ1-4; perhaps TRBD1 is the D gene, with 6 bases matching. V was cut back by 6 bases and J by 6 bases, leaving a gap of 18 bases between them. CDR1 is given as SGDLS and CDR2 as YYNGEE, both from the germline V gene. Taken from cysteine to phenylalanine, the CDR3 has 15 residues. Here the CDR3 DNA is all that survives: 45 bases in frame from base 1.